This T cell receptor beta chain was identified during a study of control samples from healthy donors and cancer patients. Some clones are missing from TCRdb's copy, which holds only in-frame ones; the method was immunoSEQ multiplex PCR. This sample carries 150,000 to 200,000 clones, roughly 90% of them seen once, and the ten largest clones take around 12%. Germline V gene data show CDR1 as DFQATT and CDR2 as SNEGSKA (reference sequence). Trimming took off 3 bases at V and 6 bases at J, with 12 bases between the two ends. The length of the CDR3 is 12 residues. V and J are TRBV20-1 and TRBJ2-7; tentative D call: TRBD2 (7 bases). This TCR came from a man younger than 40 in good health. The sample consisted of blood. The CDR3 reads CSASRGAGEQYF. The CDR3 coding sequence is TGCAGTGCTAGTCGGGGGGCTGGCGAGCAGTACTTC.